This T cell receptor (beta chain) was recovered during a study of OX40 agonist ivuxolimab in advanced cancers. Study background: Hepatocellular carcinoma, melanoma, renal cell or head and neck cancer affected the dose-escalation patients. Participants could have had prior anti-PD-1, anti-PD-L1 or anti-CTLA-4 therapy, and 40% had some.

Study-wide results and caveats: No determination was made of the antigen specificity of the expanded peripheral T cells. On average, CD8+ T cells showed a greater number of expanded clones than CD4+.

To note about this clone: Its antigen remains unknown.

J lost 3 bases, V lost 4 bases, and 13 bases had no gene match. Germline V lookup: CDR1 LNHDA, CDR2 SQIVND (reference sequence). The CDR3 covers 17 residues. TCRdb keeps only in-frame clones here, not all; method: immunoSEQ multiplex PCR. In the table there are about 34,000 clones, 80% to 95% of which are singletons. This receptor was taken from an adult with an advanced solid tumor such as melanoma, head and neck, liver or kidney cancer. The chain recombines TRBV19 with TRBJ2-3; 7 nucleotides agree with TRBD2. The starting material was CD4+ or CD8+ T cells sorted from blood, obtained in a trial of the OX40 agonist ivuxolimab. Written as DNA, the CDR3 is TGTGCCAGTAGTACCCGAATCCTAGCGGAAAGAACAGATACGCAGTATTTT. This translates into CASSTRILAERTDTQYF.